This T cell receptor beta chain was identified during a study of blood T cell repertoires in COVID-19. Measured with immunoSEQ multiplex PCR; TCRdb has only the in-frame clones, and not every one. The sample lists about 270,000 clones; roughly 93% were seen once. Ages ranged from roughly 18 to 100 years, with residence in approximately 23 US areas. The germline V gene has CDR1 SGHVS and CDR2 FQNEAQ. The CDR3 contains 13 residues. V was clipped by 0 bases and J by 5 bases, with 6 bases between them. The sample consisted of PBMCs or T cells enriched from blood (not recorded which). The chain joins TRBV7-8 to TRBJ2-3, with a weak D call TRBD1 (5 bases). The sequence derives from a woman aged 40 to 50 with acute COVID-19. CDR3 in amino acids: CASSLAGVDTQYF. The CDR3 DNA follows: TGTGCCAGCAGCTTAGCAGGGGTAGATACGCAGTATTTT.